This T cell receptor (beta chain) was captured in a study of blood T cell repertoires in COVID-19. The CDR3 loop spans 11 amino acids. V was trimmed by 7 bases and J by 6 bases, leaving 7 bases between them. Profiling relied on immunoSEQ multiplex PCR, and the TCRdb table lists in-frame clones only, not all of them. The repertoire holds under 350,000 clones, with about 86% as singletons. This sequence joins TRBV12-3 or TRBV12-4 and TRBJ1-3, with no clear D. This clonotype originated in a man aged 18 to 29 with active or convalescent COVID-19. Sequencing was done on a sample of peripheral blood. Written as DNA, the CDR3 is TGTGCCAGCACCTACTTAAACACCATATATTTT. Translated, it gives CASTYLNTIYF.